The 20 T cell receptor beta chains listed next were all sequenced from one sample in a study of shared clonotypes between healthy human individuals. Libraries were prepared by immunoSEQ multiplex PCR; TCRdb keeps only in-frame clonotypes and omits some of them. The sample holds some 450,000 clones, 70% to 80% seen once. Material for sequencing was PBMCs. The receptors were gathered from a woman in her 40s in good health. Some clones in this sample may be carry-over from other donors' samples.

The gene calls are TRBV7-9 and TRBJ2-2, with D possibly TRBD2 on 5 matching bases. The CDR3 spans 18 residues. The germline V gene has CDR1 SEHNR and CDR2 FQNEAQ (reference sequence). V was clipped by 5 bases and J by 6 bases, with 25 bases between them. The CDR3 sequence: CASSPDRLSGWGAGELFF. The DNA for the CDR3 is TGTGCCAGCAGCCCTGACCGTCTTTCCGGGTGGGGAGCCGGGGAGCTGTTTTTT. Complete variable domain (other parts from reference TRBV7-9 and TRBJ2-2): DTGVSQNPRHKITKRGQNVTFRCDPISEHNRLYWYRQTLGQGPEFLTYFQNEAQLEKSRLLSDRFSAERPKGSFSTLEIQRTEQGDSAMYLCASSPDRLSGWGAGELFFGEGSRLTVL.

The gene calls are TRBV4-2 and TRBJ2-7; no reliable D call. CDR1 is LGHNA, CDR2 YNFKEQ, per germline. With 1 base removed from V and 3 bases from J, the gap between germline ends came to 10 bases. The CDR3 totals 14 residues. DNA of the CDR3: TGTGCCAGCAGCCAAGTATCAGCAATCTACGAGCAGTACTTC. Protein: CASSQVSAIYEQYF.

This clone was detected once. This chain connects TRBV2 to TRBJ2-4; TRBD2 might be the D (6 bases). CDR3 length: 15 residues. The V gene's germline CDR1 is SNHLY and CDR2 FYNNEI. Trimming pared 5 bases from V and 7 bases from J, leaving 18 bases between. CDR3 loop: CASSILEAGWNIQYF. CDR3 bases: TGTGCCAGCAGTATCCTTGAGGCGGGATGGAACATTCAGTACTTC.

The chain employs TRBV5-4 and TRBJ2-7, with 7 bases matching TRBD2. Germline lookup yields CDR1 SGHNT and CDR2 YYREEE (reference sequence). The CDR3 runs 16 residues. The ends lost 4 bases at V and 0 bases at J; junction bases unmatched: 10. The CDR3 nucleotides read TGTGCCAGCAGCCAAGAGCTAGCGGTTAACTCCTACGAGCAGTACTTC. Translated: CASSQELAVNSYEQYF.

The CDR3 DNA sequence: TGTGCCAGCAGCGGGGGGGGGACCACCTCCTACGAGCAGTACTTC. Amino acids: CASSGGGTTSYEQYF. This rearrangement joins TRBV28 to TRBJ2-7, with 8 bases identical to TRBD2. The CDR3 is made up of 15 amino acids. CDR1 is MDHEN, CDR2 SYDVKM, per germline. The V gene end was trimmed by 6 bases and the J gene end by 0 bases; junction bases not matched to a gene: 7.

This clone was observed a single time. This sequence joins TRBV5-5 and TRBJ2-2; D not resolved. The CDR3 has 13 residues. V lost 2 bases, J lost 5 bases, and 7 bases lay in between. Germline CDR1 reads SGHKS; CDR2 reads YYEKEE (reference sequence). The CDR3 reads CASSFGTTGELFF. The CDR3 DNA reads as TGTGCCAGCAGCTTCGGAACTACCGGGGAGCTGTTTTTT.

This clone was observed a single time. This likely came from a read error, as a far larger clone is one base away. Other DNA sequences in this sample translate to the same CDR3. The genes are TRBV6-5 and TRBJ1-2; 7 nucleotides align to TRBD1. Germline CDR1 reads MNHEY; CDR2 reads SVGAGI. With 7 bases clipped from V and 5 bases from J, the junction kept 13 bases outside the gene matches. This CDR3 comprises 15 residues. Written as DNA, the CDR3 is TGTGCCAGCACCGACCAGGGGGGGAATGTGTATGGCTACACCTTC. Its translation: CASTDQGGNVYGYTF.

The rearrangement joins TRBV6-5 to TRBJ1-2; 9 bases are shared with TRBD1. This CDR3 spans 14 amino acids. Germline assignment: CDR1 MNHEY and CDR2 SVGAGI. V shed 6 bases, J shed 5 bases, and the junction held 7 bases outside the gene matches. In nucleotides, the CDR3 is TGTGCCAGCAGAAAGACAGGGGGTTGGTATGGCTACACCTTC. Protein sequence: CASRKTGGWYGYTF.

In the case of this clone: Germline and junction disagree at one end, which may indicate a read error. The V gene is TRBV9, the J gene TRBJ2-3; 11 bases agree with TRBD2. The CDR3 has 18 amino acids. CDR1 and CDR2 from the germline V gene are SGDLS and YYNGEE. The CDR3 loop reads CASSVVGGTSGLTGTQYF. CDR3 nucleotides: TGTGCCAGCAGCGTAGTTGGTGGGACTAGCGGACTCACAGGTACGCAGTATTTT. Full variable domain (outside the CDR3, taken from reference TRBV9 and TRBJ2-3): DSGVTQTPKHLITATGQRVTLRCSPRSGDLSVYWYQQSLDQGLQFLIQYYNGEERAKGNILERFSAQQFPDLHSELNLSSLELGDSALYFCASSVVGGTSGLTGTQYFGPGTRLTVL.

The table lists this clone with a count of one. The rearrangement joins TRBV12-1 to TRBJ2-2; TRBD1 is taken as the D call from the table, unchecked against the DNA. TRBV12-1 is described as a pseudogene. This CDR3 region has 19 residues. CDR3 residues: CATPLPGTGSPIATGELFF. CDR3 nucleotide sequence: TGTGCCACCCCTTTACCCGGGACAGGGTCACCTATAGCCACCGGGGAGCTGTTTTTT.

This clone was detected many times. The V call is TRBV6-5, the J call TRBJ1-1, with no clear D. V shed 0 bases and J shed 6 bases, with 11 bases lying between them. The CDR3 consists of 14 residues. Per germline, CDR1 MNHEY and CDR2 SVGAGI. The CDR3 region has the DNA TGTGCCAGCAGTTACTCGAGTAGCTACCCTGAAGCTTTCTTT. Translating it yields CASSYSSSYPEAFF.

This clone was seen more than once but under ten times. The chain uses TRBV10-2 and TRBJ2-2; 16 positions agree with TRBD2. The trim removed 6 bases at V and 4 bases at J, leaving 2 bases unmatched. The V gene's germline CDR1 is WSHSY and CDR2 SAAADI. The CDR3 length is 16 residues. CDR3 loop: CASRGLAGGGTGELFF. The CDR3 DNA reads TGCGCCAGCAGGGGACTAGCGGGAGGGGGCACCGGGGAGCTGTTTTTT.

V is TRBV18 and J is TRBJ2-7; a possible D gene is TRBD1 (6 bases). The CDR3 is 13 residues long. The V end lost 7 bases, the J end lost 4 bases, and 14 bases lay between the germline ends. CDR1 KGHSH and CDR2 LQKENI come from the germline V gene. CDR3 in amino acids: CASFYSGAYEQYF. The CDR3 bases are TGTGCCAGCTTCTACTCAGGGGCTTACGAGCAGTACTTC.

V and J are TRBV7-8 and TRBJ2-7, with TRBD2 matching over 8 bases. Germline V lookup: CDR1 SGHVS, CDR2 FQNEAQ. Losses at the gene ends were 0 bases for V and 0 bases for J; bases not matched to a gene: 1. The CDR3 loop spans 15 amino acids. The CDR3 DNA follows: TGTGCCAGCAGCTTAGCGCTAGCGGGCTCCTACGAGCAGTACTTC. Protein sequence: CASSLALAGSYEQYF.

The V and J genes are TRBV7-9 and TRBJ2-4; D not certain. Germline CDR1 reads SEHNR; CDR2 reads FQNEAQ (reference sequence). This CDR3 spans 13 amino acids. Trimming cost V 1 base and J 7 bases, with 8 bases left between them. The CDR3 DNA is TGTGCCAGCAGCTTAGAAGGCAGGAACATTCAGTACTTC. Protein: CASSLEGRNIQYF.

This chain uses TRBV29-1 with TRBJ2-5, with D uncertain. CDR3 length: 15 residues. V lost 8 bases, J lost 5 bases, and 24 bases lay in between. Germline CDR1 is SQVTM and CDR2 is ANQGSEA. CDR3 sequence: CSSTFGGAVGETQYF. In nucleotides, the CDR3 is TGCAGCTCAACGTTCGGCGGCGCCGTAGGGGAGACCCAGTACTTC.

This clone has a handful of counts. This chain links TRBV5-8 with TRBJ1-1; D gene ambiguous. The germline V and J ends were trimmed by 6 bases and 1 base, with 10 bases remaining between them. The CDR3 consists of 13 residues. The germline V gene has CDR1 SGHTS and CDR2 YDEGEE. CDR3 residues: CASTTIGNTEAFF. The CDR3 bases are TGTGCCAGCACCACCATTGGGAACACTGAAGCTTTCTTT.

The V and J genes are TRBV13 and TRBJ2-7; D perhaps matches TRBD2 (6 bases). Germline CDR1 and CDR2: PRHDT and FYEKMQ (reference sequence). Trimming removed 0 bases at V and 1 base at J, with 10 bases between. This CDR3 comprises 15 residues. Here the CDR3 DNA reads TGTGCCAGCAGCTTAGGGGTTAGCGGATCCTACGAGCAGTACTTC. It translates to CASSLGVSGSYEQYF.

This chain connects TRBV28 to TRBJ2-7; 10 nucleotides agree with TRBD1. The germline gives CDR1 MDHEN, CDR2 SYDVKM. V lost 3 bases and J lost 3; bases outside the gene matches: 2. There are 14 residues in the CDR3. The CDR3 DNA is TGTGCCAGCAGTTTGGACAGGGGGTACTACGAGCAGTACTTC. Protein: CASSLDRGYYEQYF.

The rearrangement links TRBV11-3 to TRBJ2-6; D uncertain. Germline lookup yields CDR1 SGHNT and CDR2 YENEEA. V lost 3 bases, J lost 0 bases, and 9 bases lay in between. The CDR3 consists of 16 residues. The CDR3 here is CASSLSISSGANVLTF. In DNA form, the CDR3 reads TGTGCCAGCAGCTTGTCAATAAGCTCTGGGGCCAACGTCCTGACTTTC. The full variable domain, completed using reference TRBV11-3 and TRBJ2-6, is EAGVVQSPRYKIIEKKQPVAFWCNPISGHNTLYWYLQNLGQGPELLIRYENEEAVDDSQLPKDRFSAERLKGVDSTLKIQPAELGDSAVYLCASSLSISSGANVLTFGAGSRLTVL.